This T cell receptor (beta chain) was captured in a study of T cell responses to AZD1222 COVID-19 vaccine. Turning to the study itself: Second doses at about 4 or about 12 weeks were pooled. Regarding the study as a whole: Repertoires in all cases were sampled only once the peak T cell response had passed. Across spike, vaccine-associated CD4 TCRs were found, dominant at 160-218 and 743-854. Reportedly, close to half of spike-specific TCRs are directed against unmutated variant regions.

Sequencing was performed with immunoSEQ multiplex PCR; in TCRdb, only in-frame clones are kept and a portion is missing. Of about 120,000 clones in the sample, 87% were seen once. Only one count was recorded for this clone. Its target is unknown. Per the germline V gene, CDR1 is SGHRS and CDR2 is YFSETQ. The trim removed 4 bases at V and 7 bases at J, leaving 5 bases unmatched. The CDR3 consists of 13 residues. Material: peripheral blood, obtained on day 0 of AZD1222 vaccination. V is TRBV5-1 and J is TRBJ1-5, with TRBD1 identical over 7 bases. The TCR sequence derives from an adult in good health. CDR3 DNA sequence: TGCGCCAGCAGCACCCGACAGGGCCAGCCCCAGCATTTT. It yields the protein CASSTRQGQPQHF. Complete variable domain (other parts from reference TRBV5-1 and TRBJ1-5): KAGVTQTPRYLIKTRGQQVTLSCSPISGHRSVSWYQQTPGQGLQFLFEYFSETQRNKGNFPGRFSGRQFSNSRSEMNVSTLELGDSALYLCASSTRQGQPQHFGDGTRLSIL.